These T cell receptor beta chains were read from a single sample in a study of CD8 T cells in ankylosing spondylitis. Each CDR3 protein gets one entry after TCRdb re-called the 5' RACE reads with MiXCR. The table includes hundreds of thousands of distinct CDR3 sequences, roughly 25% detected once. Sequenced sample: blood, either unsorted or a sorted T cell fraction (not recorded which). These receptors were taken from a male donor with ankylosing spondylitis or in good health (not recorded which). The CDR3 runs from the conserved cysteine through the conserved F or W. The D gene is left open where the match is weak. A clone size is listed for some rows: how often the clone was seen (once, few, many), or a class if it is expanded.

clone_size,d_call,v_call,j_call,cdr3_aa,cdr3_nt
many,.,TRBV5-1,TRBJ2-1,CASSLAYNEQFF,TGCGCCAGCAGCTTGGCATACAATGAGCAGTTCTTC
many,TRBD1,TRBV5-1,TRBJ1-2,CASSPGTGTGSGYTF,TGCGCCAGCAGCCCTGGTACCGGGACAGGGTCCGGCTACACCTTC
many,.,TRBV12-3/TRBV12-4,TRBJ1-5,CASSFGGGGNQPQHF,TGTGCCAGCAGTTTCGGGGGGGGCGGCAATCAGCCCCAGCATTTT
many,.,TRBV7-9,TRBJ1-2,CASPDPTGDGYTF,TGTGCCAGCCCTGACCCCACCGGGGATGGCTACACCTTC
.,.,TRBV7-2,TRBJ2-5,CASSRRVQETQYF,TGTGCCAGCAGCCGGAGGGTTCAAGAGACCCAGTACTTC
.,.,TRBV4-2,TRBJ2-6,CASSQEPQTGANVLTF,TGTGCCAGCAGCCAAGAACCCCAGACTGGGGCCAACGTCCTGACTTTC
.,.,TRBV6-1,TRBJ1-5,CASSDHGRGHQPQHF,TGTGCCAGCAGTGATCATGGGCGGGGACATCAGCCCCAGCATTTT
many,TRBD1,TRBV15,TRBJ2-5,CATSRDGQGGQTQYF,TGTGCCACCAGCAGAGATGGACAGGGTGGACAGACCCAGTACTTC
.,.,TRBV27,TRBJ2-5,CASSRRTQETQYF,TGTGCCAGCAGTCGACGGACGCAAGAGACCCAGTACTTC
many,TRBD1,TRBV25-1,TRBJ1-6,CASSDNRGRGSYNSPLHF,TGTGCCAGCAGTGATAACAGGGGAAGGGGCTCCTATAATTCACCCCTCCACTTT
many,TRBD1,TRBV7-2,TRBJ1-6,CASSRALTRDRNSPLHF,TGTGCCAGCAGCCGAGCCTTAACCCGGGACAGAAATTCACCCCTCCACTTT
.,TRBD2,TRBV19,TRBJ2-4,CASSLLRLASKNIQYF,TGTGCCAGTAGTCTTCTGAGACTAGCGTCCAAAAACATTCAGTACTTC
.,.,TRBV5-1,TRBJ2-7,CASSFTGTLSYEQYF,TGCGCCAGCAGCTTCACCGGGACCCTCTCCTACGAGCAGTACTTC
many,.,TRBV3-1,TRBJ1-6,CASKSDTAPLHF,TGTGCCAGCAAGAGCGACACGGCGCCCCTCCACTTT
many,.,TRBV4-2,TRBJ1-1,CASSQDGGRTNTEAFF,TGTGCCAGCAGCCAAGACGGGGGGAGGACGAACACTGAAGCTTTCTTT
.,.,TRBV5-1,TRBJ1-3,CASSQGLTSSGNTIYF,TGCGCCAGCAGCCAGGGACTGACGAGCTCTGGAAACACCATATATTTT
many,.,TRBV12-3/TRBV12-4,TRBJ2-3,CASSYWREESDTQYF,TGTGCCAGCAGTTATTGGCGGGAAGAGTCAGATACGCAGTATTTT
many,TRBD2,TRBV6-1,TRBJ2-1,CASSSYRLAGYNEQFF,TGTGCCAGCAGCTCCTATCGACTAGCGGGTTACAATGAGCAGTTCTTC
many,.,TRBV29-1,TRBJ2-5,CSVGQTSETQYF,TGCAGCGTTGGACAGACCTCGGAGACCCAGTACTTC
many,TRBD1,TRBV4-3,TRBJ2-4,CASSQAGQGLGIQYF,TGCGCCAGCAGCCAAGCGGGACAGGGCCTGGGCATTCAGTACTTC
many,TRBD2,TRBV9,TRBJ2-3,CASSVGNSGIVAQYF,TGTGCCAGCAGCGTAGGTAATAGCGGGATTGTTGCGCAGTATTTT
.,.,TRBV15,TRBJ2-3,CATSRPPPYLTTDTQYF,TGTGCCACCAGCAGGCCCCCCCCCTACTTGACCACAGATACGCAGTATTTT
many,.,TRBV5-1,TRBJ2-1,CASSLDTGSSYNEQFF,TGCGCCAGCAGCTTGGACACGGGGTCGTCCTACAATGAGCAGTTCTTC
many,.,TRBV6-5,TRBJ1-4,CASRDDREKLFF,TGTGCCAGCAGGGACGATCGGGAAAAACTGTTTTTT
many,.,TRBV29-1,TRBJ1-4,CRAGWREKLFF,TGCAGGGCAGGGTGGAGGGAAAAACTGTTTTTT
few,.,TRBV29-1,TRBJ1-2,CSVVRDTNYGYTF,TGCAGCGTTGTTAGGGATACTAACTATGGCTACACCTTC
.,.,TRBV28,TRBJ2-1,CASSLQTGSRFF,TGTGCCAGCAGTTTGCAGACCGGGAGCCGGTTCTTC
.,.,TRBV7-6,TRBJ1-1,CASSLDGQGAAFF,TGTGCCAGCAGCTTAGATGGTCAGGGCGCAGCTTTCTTT
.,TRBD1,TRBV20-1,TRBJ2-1,CSAGGQGKTFF,TGCAGTGCTGGGGGACAGGGGAAGACCTTCTTC
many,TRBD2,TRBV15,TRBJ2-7,CATSRDLGHRGTSVSYEQYF,TGTGCCACCAGCAGAGATCTTGGCCACCGCGGGACTAGCGTTTCCTACGAGCAGTACTTC
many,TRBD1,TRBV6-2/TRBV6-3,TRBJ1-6,CASSGQGGSPLHF,TGTGCCAGCAGCGGACAGGGAGGTTCACCCCTCCACTTT
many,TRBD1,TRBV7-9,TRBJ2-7,CASSRTGGQYEQYF,TGTGCCAGCAGCCGGACAGGGGGTCAGTACGAGCAGTACTTC
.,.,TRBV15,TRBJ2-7,CATRYGVGGEQYF,TGTGCCACCAGATACGGGGTTGGGGGAGAGCAGTACTTC
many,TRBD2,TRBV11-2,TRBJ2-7,CASSHTRLAGVLSHEQYF,TGTGCCAGCAGCCATACTAGACTAGCGGGAGTTCTAAGTCACGAGCAGTACTTC
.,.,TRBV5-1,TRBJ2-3,CASSEPPGLNTDTQYF,TGCGCCAGCAGCGAACCCCCGGGATTAAACACAGATACGCAGTATTTT
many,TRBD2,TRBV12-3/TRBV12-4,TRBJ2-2,CASSILAGVPGELFF,TGTGCCAGCAGTATCCTAGCGGGAGTTCCCGGGGAGCTGTTTTTT
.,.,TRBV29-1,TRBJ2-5,CSVESQVQETQYF,TGCAGCGTTGAAAGCCAGGTCCAAGAGACCCAGTACTTC
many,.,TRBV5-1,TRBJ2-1,CASSLAPIVDNEQFF,TGCGCCAGCAGCTTGGCCCCAATAGTAGACAATGAGCAGTTCTTC
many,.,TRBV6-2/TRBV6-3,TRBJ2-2,CASRRGGVGELFF,TGTGCCAGCAGAAGAGGGGGAGTCGGGGAGCTGTTTTTT
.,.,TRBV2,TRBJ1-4,CATRSGEGSEKLFF,TGTGCCACCAGATCCGGAGAGGGAAGTGAAAAACTGTTTTTT
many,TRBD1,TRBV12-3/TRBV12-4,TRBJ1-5,CASSTGDWYPQHF,TGTGCCAGCAGCACAGGGGACTGGTATCCCCAGCATTTT
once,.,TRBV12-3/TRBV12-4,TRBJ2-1,CASRTYSDEQFF,TGTGCCAGCAGAACCTACTCCGATGAGCAGTTCTTC
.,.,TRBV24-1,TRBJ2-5,CATSDLAEPQETQYF,TGTGCCACCAGTGATTTAGCAGAACCCCAAGAGACCCAGTACTTC
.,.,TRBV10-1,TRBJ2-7,CASSGAGRSYEQYF,TGCGCCAGCAGTGGGGCAGGCCGTTCCTACGAGCAGTACTTC
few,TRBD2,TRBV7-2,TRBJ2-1,CASSTSATRGNEQFF,TGTGCCAGCAGTACTAGCGCTACCCGAGGGAATGAGCAGTTCTTC